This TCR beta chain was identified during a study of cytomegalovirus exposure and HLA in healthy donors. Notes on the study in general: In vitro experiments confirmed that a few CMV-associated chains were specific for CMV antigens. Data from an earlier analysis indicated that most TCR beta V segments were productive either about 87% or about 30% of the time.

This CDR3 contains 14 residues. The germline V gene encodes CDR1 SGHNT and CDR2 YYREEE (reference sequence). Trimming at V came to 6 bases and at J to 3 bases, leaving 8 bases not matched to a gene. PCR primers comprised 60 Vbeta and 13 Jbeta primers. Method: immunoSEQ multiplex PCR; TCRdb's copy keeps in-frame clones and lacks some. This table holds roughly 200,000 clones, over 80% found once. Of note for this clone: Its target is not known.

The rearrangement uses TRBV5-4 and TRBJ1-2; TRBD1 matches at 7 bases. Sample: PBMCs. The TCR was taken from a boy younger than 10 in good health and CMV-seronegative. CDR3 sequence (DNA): TGTGCCAGCACCCTTGAGACAGGGTACTATGGCTACACCTTC. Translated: CASTLETGYYGYTF.